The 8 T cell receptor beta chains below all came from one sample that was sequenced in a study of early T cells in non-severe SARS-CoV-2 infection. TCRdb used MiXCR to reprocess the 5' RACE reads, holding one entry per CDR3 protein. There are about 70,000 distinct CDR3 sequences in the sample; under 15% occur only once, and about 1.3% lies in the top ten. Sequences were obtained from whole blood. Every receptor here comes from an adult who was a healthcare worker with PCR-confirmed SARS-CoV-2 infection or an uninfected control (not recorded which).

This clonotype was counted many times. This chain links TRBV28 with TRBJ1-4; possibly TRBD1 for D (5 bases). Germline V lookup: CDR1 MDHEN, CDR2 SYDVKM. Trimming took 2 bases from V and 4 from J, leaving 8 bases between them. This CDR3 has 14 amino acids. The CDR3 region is CASSLQGINEKLFF. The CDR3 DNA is TGTGCCAGCAGTTTACAGGGAATTAATGAAAAACTGTTTTTT. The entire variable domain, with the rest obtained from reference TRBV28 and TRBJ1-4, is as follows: DVKVTQSSRYLVKRTGEKVFLECVQDMDHENMFWYRQDPGLGLRLIYFSYDVKMKEKGDIPEGYSVSREKKERFSLILESASTNQTSMYLCASSLQGINEKLFFGSGTQLSVL.

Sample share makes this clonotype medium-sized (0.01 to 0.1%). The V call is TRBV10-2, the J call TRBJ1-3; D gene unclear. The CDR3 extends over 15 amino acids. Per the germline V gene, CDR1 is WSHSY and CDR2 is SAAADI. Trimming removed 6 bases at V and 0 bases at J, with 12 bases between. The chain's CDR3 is CASREKEDSGNTIYF. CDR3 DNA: TGCGCCAGCAGGGAAAAGGAGGACTCTGGAAACACCATATATTTT.

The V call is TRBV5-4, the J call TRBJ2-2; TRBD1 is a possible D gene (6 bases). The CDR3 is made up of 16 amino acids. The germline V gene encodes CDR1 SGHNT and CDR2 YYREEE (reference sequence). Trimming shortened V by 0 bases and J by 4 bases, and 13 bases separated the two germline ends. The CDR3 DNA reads TGTGCCAGCAGCTTGGCCGGGCAGGGGTTCACCGGGGAGCTGTTTTTT. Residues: CASSLAGQGFTGELFF.

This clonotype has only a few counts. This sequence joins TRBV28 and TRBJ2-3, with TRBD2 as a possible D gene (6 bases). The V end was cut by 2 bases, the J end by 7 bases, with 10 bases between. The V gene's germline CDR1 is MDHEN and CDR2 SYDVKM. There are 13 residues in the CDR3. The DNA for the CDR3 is TGTGCCAGCAGTTTACCTAGCGCCTATACGCAGTATTTT. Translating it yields CASSLPSAYTQYF.

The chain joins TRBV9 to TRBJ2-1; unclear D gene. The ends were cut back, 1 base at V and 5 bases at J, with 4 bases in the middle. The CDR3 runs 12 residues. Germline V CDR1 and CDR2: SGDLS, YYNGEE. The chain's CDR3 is CASSVNDNEQFF. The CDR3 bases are TGTGCCAGCAGCGTAAACGACAATGAGCAGTTCTTC. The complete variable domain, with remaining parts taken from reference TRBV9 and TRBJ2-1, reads DSGVTQTPKHLITATGQRVTLRCSPRSGDLSVYWYQQSLDQGLQFLIQYYNGEERAKGNILERFSAQQFPDLHSELNLSSLELGDSALYFCASSVNDNEQFFGPGTRLTVL.

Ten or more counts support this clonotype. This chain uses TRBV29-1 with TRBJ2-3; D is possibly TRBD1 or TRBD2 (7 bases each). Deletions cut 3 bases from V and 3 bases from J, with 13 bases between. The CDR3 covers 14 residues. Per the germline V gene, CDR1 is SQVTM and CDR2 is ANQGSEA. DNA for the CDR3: TGCAGCGTTGATCGACAGGGAGGGACAGATACGCAGTATTTT. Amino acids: CSVDRQGGTDTQYF.

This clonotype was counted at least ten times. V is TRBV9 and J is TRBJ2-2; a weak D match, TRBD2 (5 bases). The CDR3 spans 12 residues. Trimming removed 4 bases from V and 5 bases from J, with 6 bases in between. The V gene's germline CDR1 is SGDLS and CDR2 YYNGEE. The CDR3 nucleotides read TGTGCCAGCAGCCCGGGAACCGGGGAGCTGTTTTTT. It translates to CASSPGTGELFF. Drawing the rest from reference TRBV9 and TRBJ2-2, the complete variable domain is DSGVTQTPKHLITATGQRVTLRCSPRSGDLSVYWYQQSLDQGLQFLIQYYNGEERAKGNILERFSAQQFPDLHSELNLSSLELGDSALYFCASSPGTGELFFGEGSRLTVL.

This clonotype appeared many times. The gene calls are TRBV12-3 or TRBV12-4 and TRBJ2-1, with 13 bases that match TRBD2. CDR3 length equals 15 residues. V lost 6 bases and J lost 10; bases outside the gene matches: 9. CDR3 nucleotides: TGTGCCAGCAGGCCGGGACTAGCGGGGCCAGGGGAGCAGTTCTTC. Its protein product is CASRPGLAGPGEQFF.